The source of this TCR beta chain is a study of CD4+ T cells in melanoma. Study results and caveats: Diverse differentiation states were reported for melanoma neoantigen-specific CD4+ T cells.

About this clone: The antigen remains unidentified.

The assay was immunoSEQ multiplex PCR, and TCRdb's table has in-frame clones only and misses some. Found here are fewer than 20,000 clones, approximately 83% of them singletons; the top ten hold roughly 5%. This CDR3 spans 14 amino acids. The sequencing input was cells from a culture (not recorded whether cultured in vitro). The genes are TRBV12-1 and TRBJ2-7; TRBD2 is the table's D call and was not checked against the DNA. TRBV12-1 is shown as a pseudogene. The TCR comes from a human donor with melanoma. The CDR3 is CASSFGGLPYEQYF. CDR3 DNA: TGTGCCAGCAGCTTTGGGGGACTTCCCTACGAGCAGTACTTC.